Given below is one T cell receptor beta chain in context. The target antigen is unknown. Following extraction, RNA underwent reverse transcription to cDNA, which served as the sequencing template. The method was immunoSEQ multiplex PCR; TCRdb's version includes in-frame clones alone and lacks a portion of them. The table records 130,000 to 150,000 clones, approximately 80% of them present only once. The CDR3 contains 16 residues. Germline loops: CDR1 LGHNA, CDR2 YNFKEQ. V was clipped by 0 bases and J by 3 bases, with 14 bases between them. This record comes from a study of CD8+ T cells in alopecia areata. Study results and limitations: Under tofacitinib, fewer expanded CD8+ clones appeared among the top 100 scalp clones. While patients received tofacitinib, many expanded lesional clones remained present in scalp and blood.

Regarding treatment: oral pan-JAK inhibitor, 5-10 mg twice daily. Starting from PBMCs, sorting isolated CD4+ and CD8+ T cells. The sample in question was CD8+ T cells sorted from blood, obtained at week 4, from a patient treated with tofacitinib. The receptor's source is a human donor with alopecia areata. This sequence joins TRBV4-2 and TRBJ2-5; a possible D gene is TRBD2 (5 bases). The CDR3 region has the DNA TGTGCCAGCAGCCAAGATTTTGACGGACTTAAAGAGACCCAGTACTTC. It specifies CASSQDFDGLKETQYF.